The source of this TCR beta chain is a study of shared clonotypes between healthy human individuals. Comments on this clone: Its matching antigen is unknown.

Measured with immunoSEQ multiplex PCR; TCRdb has only the in-frame clones, and not every one. The sample lists approximately 2.3 million clones, approximately 95% occurring once. Study observations and caveats: Rarefaction gave evidence that sorted-subset sequencing remained incomplete despite large depth.

Per the germline V gene, CDR1 is PRHDT and CDR2 is FYEKMQ (reference sequence). Trimming removed 5 bases from V and 1 base from J, with 12 bases in between. The CDR3 consists of 16 residues. This clonotype was sampled from a man aged 18 to 35 in good health. Some clones in this sample may be carry-over from other donors' samples. The source material was naive CD4+ T cells from PBMCs. Subset reported: CD45RA+ positively selected. V gene TRBV13 combines with J gene TRBJ1-6, with D possibly TRBD1 on 6 matching bases. This chain's CDR3 is CASSPRGRSYNSPLHF. CDR3 in DNA: TGTGCCAGCAGCCCGAGGGGGAGATCCTATAATTCACCCCTCCACTTT.